The following is a T cell receptor beta chain sequence with its context. Its antigen has not been determined. The input lacks base qualities; no much larger clone sits a single base away. This specimen comes from a study of graft-versus-host responses after intestinal transplantation listed by TCRdb under 2021. Notes on the research overall: The transplants that recipients received were multivisceral, liver-intestinal, or isolated intestinal. All recipients received anti-thymocyte globulin induction followed by maintenance tacrolimus and steroids for three to four years. After intestinal transplantation, graft-versus-host and host-versus-graft alloreactive T cell clones were followed in the graft, circulation and bone marrow using bulk TCR-beta CDR3 sequencing. Alloreactive clones were identified by sequencing pre-transplant mixed lymphocyte reaction products and comparing these products with unstimulated pre-transplant donor and recipient T cells. The cohort enrolled some 25 intestinal transplant recipients including one retransplant, and a few patients lacking pretransplant specimens were excluded. Donor T cell macrochimerism was defined as a peak of at least 4% donor T cells among recipient peripheral blood mononuclear cells. Rather than going through the commercial service, samples from three later patients were sequenced in-house on an Illumina MiSeq and processed with MiXCR. What the work shows at the level of the full study, not this receptor alone: The relatively low number and heterogeneity of intestinal transplant patients limited the conclusions. GvH clones turned up in recipient bone marrow, with some appearing earlier in ileal mucosa or blood, a pattern consistent with an intestinal mucosal origin. Peak levels of circulating GvH clones were associated with declines in HvG clones early after transplant. High GvH to HvG T cell clonal ratios were observed in the allografts of patients with donor T cell macrochimerism.

CDR1 and CDR2 (KGHSH, LQKENI) derive from the germline V gene. V is pared back by 4 bases and J by 4 bases, with 4 bases lying between the germline termini. Reading from cysteine to phenylalanine, the CDR3 counts 11 amino acids. Only CDR3 DNA is held: 33 bases, read in frame from base 1. Library preparation used the immunoSEQ multiplex PCR assay. For most patients, genomic DNA was isolated with the Qiagen DNeasy Blood and Tissue Kit and sent frozen to Adaptive Biotechnologies for TCR sequencing. For most patients, genomic DNA was subjected to high-throughput TCR-beta CDR3 sequencing by Adaptive Biotechnologies. As for how the authors treated the data: Adaptive's ImmunoSEQ software was the source of the TCR sequencing data for fewer than 20 patients, while a few other patients were processed with MiXCR and VDJtools. To correct CD4 versus CD8 sorting errors, any sequence found in both subsets at a frequency ratio below 5:1 was removed. CDR3 nucleotide sequences shared by donor and recipient were removed because the origin of these sequences could not be assigned. To be classed as alloreactive, a clone needed at least 2-fold expansion over unstimulated cells and a minimum CFSE-low frequency of 0.002% (template counts) or 0.001% (read counts). Clones detected in sequenced pre-transplant spleen, lymph node, or MLR CFSE-low populations of the donor or recipient were defined as mappable. Cumulative frequency of alloreactive clones was calculated as a percentage of all sequences weighted by copy number. TCRdb obtained this table from immuneACCESS and retained in-frame rearrangements with V and J assigned. These tables miss some clones; where compared with another copy, unresolved V genes account for less than half of the shortfall, and the remainder is unexplained. V and J calls and clone size are copied from that table; D and trimming were computed from the DNA. Recorded for this sample are approximately 88,000 clones; about 94% of them occurred a single time. More than 0.15% of the sample is in the top ten clones.

The time point label of this sample denotes: cells obtained before transplantation from donor or recipient. CD3+CD4+ and CD3+CD8+ populations were FACS-sorted from unstimulated pre-transplant donor and recipient cells taken from spleen or lymph nodes. This clonotype was obtained from a human donor who was the organ donor for an intestinal transplant. The input for sequencing was unstimulated CD4+ T cells sorted from spleen or lymph node cells, taken before transplant. This sequence uses TRBV18 and TRBJ1-1; the D gene identity is not certain. CDR3 protein: CASSQGTEAFF. The DNA sequence reads TGTGCCAGCTCACAGGGCACTGAAGCTTTCTTT.